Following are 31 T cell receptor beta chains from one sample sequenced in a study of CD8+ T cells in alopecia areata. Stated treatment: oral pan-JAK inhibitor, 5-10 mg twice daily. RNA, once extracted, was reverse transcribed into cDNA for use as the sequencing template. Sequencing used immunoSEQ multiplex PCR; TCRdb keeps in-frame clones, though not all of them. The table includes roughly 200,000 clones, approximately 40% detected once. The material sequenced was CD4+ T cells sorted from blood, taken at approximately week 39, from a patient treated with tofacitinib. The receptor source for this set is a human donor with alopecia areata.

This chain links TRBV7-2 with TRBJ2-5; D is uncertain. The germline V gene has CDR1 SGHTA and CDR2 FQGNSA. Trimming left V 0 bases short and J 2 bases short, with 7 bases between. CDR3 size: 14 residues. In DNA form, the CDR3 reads TGTGCCAGCAGCTTAGCTGGACGGCAAGAGACCCAGTACTTC. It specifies CASSLAGRQETQYF.

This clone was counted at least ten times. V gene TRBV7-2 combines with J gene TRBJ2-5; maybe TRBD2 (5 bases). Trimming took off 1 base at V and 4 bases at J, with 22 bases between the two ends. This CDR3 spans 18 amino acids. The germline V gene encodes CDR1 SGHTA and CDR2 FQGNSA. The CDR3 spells CASSLESSGPHGGETQYF. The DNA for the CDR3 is TGTGCCAGCAGCTTAGAATCGTCGGGTCCCCACGGAGGAGAGACCCAGTACTTC.

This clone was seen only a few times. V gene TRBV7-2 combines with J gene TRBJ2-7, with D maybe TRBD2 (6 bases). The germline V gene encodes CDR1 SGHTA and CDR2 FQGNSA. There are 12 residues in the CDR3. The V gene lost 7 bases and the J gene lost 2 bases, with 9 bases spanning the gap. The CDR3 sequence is CASMRDPYEQYF. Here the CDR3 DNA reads TGTGCCAGCATGCGGGATCCCTACGAGCAGTACTTC.

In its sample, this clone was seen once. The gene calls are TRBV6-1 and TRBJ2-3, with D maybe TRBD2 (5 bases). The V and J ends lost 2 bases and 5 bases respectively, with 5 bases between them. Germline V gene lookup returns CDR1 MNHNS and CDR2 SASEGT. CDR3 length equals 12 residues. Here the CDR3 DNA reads TGTGCCAGCAGTGAAAGCGGAGATACGCAGTATTTT. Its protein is CASSESGDTQYF.

The CDR3 nucleotides are TGTGCCAGCAGCCCGACAGCTATCCAAGAGACCCAGTACTTC. Translated: CASSPTAIQETQYF. V is TRBV7-9 and J is TRBJ2-5; a possible D gene is TRBD1 (5 bases). From germline, CDR1 is SEHNR and CDR2 FQNEAQ (reference sequence). The CDR3 sequence is 14 residues long. V lost 5 bases to trimming and J lost 1 base, with 11 bases between them.

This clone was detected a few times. The CDR3: CASSLLAGALYEQFF. The CDR3 DNA reads as TGTGCCAGCAGCTTACTAGCGGGAGCTTTATATGAGCAGTTCTTC. The rearrangement joins TRBV7-9 to TRBJ2-1, with TRBD2 matching over 10 bases. The CDR3 runs 15 residues. The germline V gene has CDR1 SEHNR and CDR2 FQNEAQ (reference sequence). The V segment lost 2 bases and the J segment 8 bases; nucleotides outside the gene matches: 6.

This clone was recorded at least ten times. This CDR3 reads CASSQGESSYEQYF. The DNA for the CDR3 is TGTGCCAGCAGCCAAGGGGAATCCTCCTACGAGCAGTACTTC. The chain couples TRBV4-2 to TRBJ2-7; D unclear. This CDR3 comprises 14 residues. The V gene's germline CDR1 is LGHNA and CDR2 YNFKEQ. The V end lost 1 base, the J end lost 0 bases, and 7 bases lay between the germline ends.

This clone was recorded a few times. For the CDR3, the DNA is TGCGCCAGCAGCCAAGGACTAGCTTCTTCCTACAATGAGCAGTTCTTC. Its translation is CASSQGLASSYNEQFF. The rearrangement uses TRBV4-1 and TRBJ2-1; 7 bases match TRBD2. Germline assignment: CDR1 MGHRA and CDR2 YSYEKL. The CDR3 is 16 amino acids. V was pared by 1 base and J by 1 base, with 4 bases of the junction left unmatched.

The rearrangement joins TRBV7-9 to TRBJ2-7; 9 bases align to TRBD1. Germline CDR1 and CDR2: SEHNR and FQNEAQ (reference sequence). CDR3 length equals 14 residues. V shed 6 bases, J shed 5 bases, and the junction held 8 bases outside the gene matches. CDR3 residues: CASRPGQGFHEQYF. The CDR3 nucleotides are TGTGCCAGCAGGCCGGGACAGGGATTCCACGAGCAGTACTTC.

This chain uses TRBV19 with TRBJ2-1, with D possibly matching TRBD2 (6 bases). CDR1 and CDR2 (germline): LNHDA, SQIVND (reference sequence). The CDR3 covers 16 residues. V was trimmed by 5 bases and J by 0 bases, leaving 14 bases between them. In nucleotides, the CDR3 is TGTGCCAGTAGTCCGCGGACTACACGCTCCTACAATGAGCAGTTCTTC. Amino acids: CASSPRTTRSYNEQFF. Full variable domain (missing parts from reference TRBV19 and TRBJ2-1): DGGITQSPKYLFRKEGQNVTLSCEQNLNHDAMYWYRQDPGQGLRLIYYSQIVNDFQKGDIAEGYSVSREKKESFPLTVTSAQKNPTAFYLCASSPRTTRSYNEQFFGPGTRLTVL.

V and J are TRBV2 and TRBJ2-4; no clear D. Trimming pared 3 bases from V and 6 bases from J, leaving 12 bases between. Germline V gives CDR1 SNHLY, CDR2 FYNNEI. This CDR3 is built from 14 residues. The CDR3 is CASSEQGHLNIQYF. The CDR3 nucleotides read TGTGCCAGCAGTGAGCAAGGGCACCTAAACATTCAGTACTTC.

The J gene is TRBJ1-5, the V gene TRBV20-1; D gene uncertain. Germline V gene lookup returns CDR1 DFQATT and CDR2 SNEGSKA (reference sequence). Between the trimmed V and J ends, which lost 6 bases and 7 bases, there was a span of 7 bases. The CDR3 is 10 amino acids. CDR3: CSADRQPQHF. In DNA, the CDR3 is TGCAGTGCCGACCGGCAGCCCCAGCATTTT.

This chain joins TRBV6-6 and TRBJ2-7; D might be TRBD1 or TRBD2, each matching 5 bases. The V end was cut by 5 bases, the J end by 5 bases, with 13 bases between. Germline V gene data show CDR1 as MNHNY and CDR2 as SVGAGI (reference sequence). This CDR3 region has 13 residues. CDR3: CASSTLGVNEQYF. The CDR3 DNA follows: TGTGCCAGCAGTACTTTGGGGGTCAACGAGCAGTACTTC.

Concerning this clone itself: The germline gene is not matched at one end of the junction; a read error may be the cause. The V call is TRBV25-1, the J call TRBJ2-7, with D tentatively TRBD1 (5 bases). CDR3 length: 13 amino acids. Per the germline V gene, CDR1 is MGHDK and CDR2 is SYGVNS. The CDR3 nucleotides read TGTGCCAGCAGTCCCCTAGAGGCAGGGAAAAGGGACTTC. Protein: CASSPLEAGKRDF.

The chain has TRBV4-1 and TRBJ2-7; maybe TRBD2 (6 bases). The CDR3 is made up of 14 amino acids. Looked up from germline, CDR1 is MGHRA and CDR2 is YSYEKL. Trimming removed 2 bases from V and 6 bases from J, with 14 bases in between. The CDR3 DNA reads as TGCGCCAGCAGCCAATTTACGCGGGGTCCCGAGCAGTACTTC. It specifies CASSQFTRGPEQYF.

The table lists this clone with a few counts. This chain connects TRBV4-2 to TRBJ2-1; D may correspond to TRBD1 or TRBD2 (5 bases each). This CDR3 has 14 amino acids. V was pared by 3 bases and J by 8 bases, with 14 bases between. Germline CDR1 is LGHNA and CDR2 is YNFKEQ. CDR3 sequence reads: CASSQGVGLYEQFF. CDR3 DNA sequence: TGTGCCAGCAGCCAGGGGGTGGGCCTATATGAGCAGTTCTTC.

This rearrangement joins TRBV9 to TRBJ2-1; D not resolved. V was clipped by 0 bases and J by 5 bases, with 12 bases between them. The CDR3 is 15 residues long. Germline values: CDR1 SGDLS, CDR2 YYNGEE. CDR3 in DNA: TGTGCCAGCAGCGTAGACGGGCGAAAAAACAATGAGCAGTTCTTC. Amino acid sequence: CASSVDGRKNNEQFF.

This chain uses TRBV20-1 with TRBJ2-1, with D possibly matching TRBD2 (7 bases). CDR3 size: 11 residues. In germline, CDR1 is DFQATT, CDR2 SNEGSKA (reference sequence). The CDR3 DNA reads TGCAGCCCTGTCGAGGGGGGACTAAGGTTCTTC. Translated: CSPVEGGLRFF.

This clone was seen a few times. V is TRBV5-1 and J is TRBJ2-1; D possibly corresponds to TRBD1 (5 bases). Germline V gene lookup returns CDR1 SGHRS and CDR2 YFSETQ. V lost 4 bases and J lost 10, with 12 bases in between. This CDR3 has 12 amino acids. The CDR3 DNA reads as TGCGCCAGCAGCCGACAGCCTGAGGAGCAGTTCTTC. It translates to CASSRQPEEQFF.

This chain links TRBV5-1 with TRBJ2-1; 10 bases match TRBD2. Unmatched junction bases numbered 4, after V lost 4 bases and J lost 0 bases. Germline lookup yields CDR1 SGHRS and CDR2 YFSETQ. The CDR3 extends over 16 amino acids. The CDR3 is CASSPGLANSYNEQFF. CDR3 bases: TGCGCCAGCAGCCCGGGACTAGCGAACTCCTACAATGAGCAGTTCTTC.

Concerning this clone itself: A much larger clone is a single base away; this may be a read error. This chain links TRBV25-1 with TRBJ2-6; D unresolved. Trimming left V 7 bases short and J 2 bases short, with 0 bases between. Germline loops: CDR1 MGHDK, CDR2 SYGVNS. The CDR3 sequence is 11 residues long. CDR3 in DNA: TGTGCCAGCACTGGGGCCAACGTCCTGACTTTC. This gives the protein CASTGANVLTF.

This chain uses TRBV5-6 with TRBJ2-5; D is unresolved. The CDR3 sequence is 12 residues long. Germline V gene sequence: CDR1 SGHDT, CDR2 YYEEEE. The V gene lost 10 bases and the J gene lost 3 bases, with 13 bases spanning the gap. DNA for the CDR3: TGTGCCTCACTCCGGTCGAAAGAGACCCAGTACTTC. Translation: CASLRSKETQYF.

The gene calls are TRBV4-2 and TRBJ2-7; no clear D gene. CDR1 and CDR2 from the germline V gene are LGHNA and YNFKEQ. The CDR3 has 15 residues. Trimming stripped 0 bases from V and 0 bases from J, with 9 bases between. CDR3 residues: CASSQDVGSSYEQYF. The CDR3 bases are TGTGCCAGCAGCCAAGATGTTGGCAGCTCCTACGAGCAGTACTTC.

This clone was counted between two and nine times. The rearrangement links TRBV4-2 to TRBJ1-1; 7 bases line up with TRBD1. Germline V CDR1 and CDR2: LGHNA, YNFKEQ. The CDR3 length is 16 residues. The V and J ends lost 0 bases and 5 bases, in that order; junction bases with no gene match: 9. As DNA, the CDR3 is TGTGCCAGCAGCCAAGAGGACAGGTGGAGGAATACTGAAGCTTTCTTT. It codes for CASSQEDRWRNTEAFF.

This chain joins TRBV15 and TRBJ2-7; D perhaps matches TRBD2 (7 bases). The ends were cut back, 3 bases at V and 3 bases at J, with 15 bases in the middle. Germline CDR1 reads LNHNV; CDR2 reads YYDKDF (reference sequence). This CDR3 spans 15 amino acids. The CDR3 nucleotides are TGTGCCACCAGCAGGGCCGGGGGGCAGCTCTACGAGCAGTACTTC. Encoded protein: CATSRAGGQLYEQYF.

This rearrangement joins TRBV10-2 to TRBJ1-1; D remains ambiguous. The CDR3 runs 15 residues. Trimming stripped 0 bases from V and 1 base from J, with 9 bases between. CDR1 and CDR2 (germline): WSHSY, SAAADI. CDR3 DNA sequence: TGCGCCAGCAGTGAGTCAGTGGCCGGGAACACTGAAGCTTTCTTT. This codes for CASSESVAGNTEAFF.

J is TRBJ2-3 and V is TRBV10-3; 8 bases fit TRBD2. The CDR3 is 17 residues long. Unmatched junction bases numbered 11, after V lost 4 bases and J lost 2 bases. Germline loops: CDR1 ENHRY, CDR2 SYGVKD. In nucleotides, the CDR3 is TGTGCCATCAGTGCGGGGGGCGGCGGGAGGTCCACAGATACGCAGTATTTT. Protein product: CAISAGGGGRSTDTQYF.

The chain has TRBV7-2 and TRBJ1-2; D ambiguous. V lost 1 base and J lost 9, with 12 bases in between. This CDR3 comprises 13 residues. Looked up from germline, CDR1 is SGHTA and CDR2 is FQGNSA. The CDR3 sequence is CASSLDRRRSYTF. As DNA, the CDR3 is TGTGCCAGCAGCTTAGATAGACGGCGGAGCTACACCTTC. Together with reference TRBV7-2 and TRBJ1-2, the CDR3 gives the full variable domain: GAGVSQSPSNKVTEKGKDVELRCDPISGHTALYWYRQSLGQGLEFLIYFQGNSAPDKSGLPSDRFSAERTGGSVSTLTIQRTQQEDSAVYLCASSLDRRRSYTFGSGTRLTVV.

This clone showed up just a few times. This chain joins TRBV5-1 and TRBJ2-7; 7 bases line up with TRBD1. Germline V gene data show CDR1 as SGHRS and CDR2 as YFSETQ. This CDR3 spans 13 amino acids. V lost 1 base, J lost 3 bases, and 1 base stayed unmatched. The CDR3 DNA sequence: TGCGCCAGCAGCTTGAGACAGGGCTACGAGCAGTACTTC. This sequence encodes CASSLRQGYEQYF.

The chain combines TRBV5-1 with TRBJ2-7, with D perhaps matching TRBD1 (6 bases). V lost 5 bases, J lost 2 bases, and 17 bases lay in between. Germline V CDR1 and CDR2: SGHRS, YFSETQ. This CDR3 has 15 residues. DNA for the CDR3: TGCGCCAGCAGTCCGCTGGGGGCCACGGCCTACGAGCAGTACTTC. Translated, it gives CASSPLGATAYEQYF.

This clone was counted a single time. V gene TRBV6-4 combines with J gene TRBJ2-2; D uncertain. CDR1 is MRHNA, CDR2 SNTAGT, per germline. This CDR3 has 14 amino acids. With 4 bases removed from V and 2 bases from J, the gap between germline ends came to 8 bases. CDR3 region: CASSAQSNTGELFF. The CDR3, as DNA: TGTGCCAGCAGTGCGCAGAGTAACACCGGGGAGCTGTTTTTT.